The rows below give T cell receptor beta chains drawn from one sample of a study of T cells in Graves' hyperthyroidism and ophthalmopathy. TCRdb reprocessed the multiplex PCR reads with MiXCR, giving one entry per CDR3 protein. Of 250,000 to 300,000 distinct CDR3 sequences in the sample, roughly 15% were seen once. The sample taken for sequencing was blood. All receptors come from a woman in her 40s with Graves' hyperthyroidism that later progressed to Graves' ophthalmopathy. Each CDR3 is given with its conserved first and last residue. A D gene is named only where the DNA matches it firmly. Not all rows give a size; the values are once, few, many and, for expanded clones, a class.

CDR3aa: CASSFDREVQYF; v_gene: TRBV5-1; d_gene: TRBD1; abundance: few; j_gene: TRBJ2-7
CDR3aa: CASSDPPTSGRARMGEQYF; v_gene: TRBV27; d_gene: TRBD2; abundance: .; j_gene: TRBJ2-7
CDR3aa: CASRTGTDYSNQPQHF; v_gene: TRBV27; d_gene: .; abundance: many; j_gene: TRBJ1-5
CDR3aa: CASSLGDTPYGYTF; v_gene: TRBV5-1; d_gene: .; abundance: .; j_gene: TRBJ1-2
CDR3aa: CASSDRQGLSGYTF; v_gene: TRBV28; d_gene: TRBD1; abundance: .; j_gene: TRBJ1-2
CDR3aa: CSARGDLDTEAFF; v_gene: TRBV20-1; d_gene: .; abundance: many; j_gene: TRBJ1-1
CDR3aa: CASSQEPAGGRETQYF; v_gene: TRBV3-1; d_gene: TRBD2; abundance: many; j_gene: TRBJ2-3
CDR3aa: CASSPTLAGARETQYF; v_gene: TRBV3-1; d_gene: TRBD2; abundance: many; j_gene: TRBJ2-5
CDR3aa: CSVGPTSGIYNEQFF; v_gene: TRBV29-1; d_gene: TRBD2; abundance: many; j_gene: TRBJ2-1
CDR3aa: CATRFRGQETQYF; v_gene: TRBV28; d_gene: TRBD1; abundance: many; j_gene: TRBJ2-5
CDR3aa: CASSLGSLPLRPGANVLTF; v_gene: TRBV28; d_gene: .; abundance: many; j_gene: TRBJ2-6
CDR3aa: CASTLVGGSNQPQHF; v_gene: TRBV19; d_gene: .; abundance: many; j_gene: TRBJ1-5
CDR3aa: CASSTRGLPGYEQYF; v_gene: TRBV19; d_gene: .; abundance: many; j_gene: TRBJ2-7
CDR3aa: CASSFGPPSSYEQYF; v_gene: TRBV11-2; d_gene: .; abundance: many; j_gene: TRBJ2-7
CDR3aa: CSALGTGTSGLYEQYF; v_gene: TRBV20-1; d_gene: TRBD2; abundance: many; j_gene: TRBJ2-7
CDR3aa: CASSPRTGGSTEAFF; v_gene: TRBV11-2; d_gene: TRBD1; abundance: .; j_gene: TRBJ1-1
CDR3aa: CASSYSIRTLSSYNEQFF; v_gene: TRBV6-6; d_gene: .; abundance: .; j_gene: TRBJ2-1
CDR3aa: CASSQARNEQYF; v_gene: TRBV3-1; d_gene: .; abundance: many; j_gene: TRBJ2-7
CDR3aa: CASSIVGVRAFF; v_gene: TRBV19; d_gene: .; abundance: many; j_gene: TRBJ1-1
CDR3aa: CASSPTEGGIYGYTF; v_gene: TRBV12-3/TRBV12-4; d_gene: .; abundance: .; j_gene: TRBJ1-2
CDR3aa: CASSLTEEQFF; v_gene: TRBV12-3/TRBV12-4; d_gene: .; abundance: many; j_gene: TRBJ2-1
CDR3aa: CASSLPPGQPYNEQFF; v_gene: TRBV12-3/TRBV12-4; d_gene: .; abundance: few; j_gene: TRBJ2-1
CDR3aa: CASSRQERPYEQYF; v_gene: TRBV11-1; d_gene: .; abundance: few; j_gene: TRBJ2-7
CDR3aa: CASSSGQGAFLLFF; v_gene: TRBV7-9; d_gene: TRBD1; abundance: .; j_gene: TRBJ1-4
CDR3aa: CATSRDRFYSYEQYF; v_gene: TRBV15; d_gene: .; abundance: many; j_gene: TRBJ2-7
CDR3aa: CASMEQGADTQYF; v_gene: TRBV2; d_gene: TRBD1; abundance: .; j_gene: TRBJ2-3
CDR3aa: CSARPDKYGYTF; v_gene: TRBV20-1; d_gene: .; abundance: .; j_gene: TRBJ1-2
CDR3aa: CASSNAARMNTGELFF; v_gene: TRBV7-2; d_gene: .; abundance: many; j_gene: TRBJ2-2
CDR3aa: CASSLGFGGLEEQYF; v_gene: TRBV5-1; d_gene: .; abundance: few; j_gene: TRBJ2-7
CDR3aa: CAISVDRFYEQYF; v_gene: TRBV10-3; d_gene: .; abundance: many; j_gene: TRBJ2-7
CDR3aa: CASSSGRTSGRATRKETQYF; v_gene: TRBV3-1; d_gene: TRBD2; abundance: .; j_gene: TRBJ2-5
CDR3aa: CASSIHRIAGGPNEQFF; v_gene: TRBV9; d_gene: TRBD2; abundance: many; j_gene: TRBJ2-1